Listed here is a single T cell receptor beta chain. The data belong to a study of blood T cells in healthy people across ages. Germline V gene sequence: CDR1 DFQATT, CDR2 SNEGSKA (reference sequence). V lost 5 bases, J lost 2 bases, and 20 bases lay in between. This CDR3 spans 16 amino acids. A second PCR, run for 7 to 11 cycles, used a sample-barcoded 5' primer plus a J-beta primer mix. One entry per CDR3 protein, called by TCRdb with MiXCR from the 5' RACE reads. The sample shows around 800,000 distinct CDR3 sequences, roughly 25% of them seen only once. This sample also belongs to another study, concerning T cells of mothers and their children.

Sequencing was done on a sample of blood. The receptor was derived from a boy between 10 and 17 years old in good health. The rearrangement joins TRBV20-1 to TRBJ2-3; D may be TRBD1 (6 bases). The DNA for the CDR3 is TGCAGTGCTGTAGCCGACCCGGGACACCTCACAGATACGCAGTATTTT. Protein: CSAVADPGHLTDTQYF.